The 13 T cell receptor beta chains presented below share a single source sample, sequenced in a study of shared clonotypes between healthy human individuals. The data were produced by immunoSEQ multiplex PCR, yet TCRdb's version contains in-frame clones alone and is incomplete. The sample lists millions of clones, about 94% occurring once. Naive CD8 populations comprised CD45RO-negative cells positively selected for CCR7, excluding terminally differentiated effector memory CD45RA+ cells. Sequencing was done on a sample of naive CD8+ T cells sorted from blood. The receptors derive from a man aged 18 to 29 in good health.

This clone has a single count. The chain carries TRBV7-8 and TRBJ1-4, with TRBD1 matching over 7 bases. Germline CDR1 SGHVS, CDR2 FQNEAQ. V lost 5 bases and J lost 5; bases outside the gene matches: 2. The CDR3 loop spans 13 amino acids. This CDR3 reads CASSPDRNEKLFF. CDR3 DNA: TGTGCCAGCAGCCCGGACAGGAATGAAAAACTGTTTTTT.

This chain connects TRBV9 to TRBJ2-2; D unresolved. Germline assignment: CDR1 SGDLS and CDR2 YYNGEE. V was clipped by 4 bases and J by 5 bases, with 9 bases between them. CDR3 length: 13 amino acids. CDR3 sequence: CASSIRTTGELFF. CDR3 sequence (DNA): TGTGCCAGCAGCATTCGGACGACCGGGGAGCTGTTTTTT.

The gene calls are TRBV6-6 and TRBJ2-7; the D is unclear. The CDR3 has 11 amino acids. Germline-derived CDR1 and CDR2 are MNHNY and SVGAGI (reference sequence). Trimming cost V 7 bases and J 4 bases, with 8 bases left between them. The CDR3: CASNGEYEQYF. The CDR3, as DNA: TGTGCCAGCAATGGGGAATACGAGCAGTACTTC.

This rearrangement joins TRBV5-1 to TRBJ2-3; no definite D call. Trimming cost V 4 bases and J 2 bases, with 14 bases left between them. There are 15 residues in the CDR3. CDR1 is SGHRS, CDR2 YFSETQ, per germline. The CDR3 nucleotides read TGCGCCAGCAGCCTCGGGTGGAGATACACAGATACGCAGTATTTT. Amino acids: CASSLGWRYTDTQYF.

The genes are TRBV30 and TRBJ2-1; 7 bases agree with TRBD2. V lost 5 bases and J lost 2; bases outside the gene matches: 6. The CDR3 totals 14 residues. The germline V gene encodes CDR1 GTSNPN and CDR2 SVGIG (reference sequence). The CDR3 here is CAWASAGAYNEQFF. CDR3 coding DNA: TGTGCCTGGGCCTCGGCGGGAGCCTACAATGAGCAGTTCTTC.

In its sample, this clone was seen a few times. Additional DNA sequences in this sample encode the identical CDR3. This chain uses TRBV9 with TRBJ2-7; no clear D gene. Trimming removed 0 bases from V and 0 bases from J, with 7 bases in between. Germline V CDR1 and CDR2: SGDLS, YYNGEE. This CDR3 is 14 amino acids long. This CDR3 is CASSVGQASYEQYF. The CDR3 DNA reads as TGTGCCAGCAGCGTAGGCCAGGCCTCCTACGAGCAGTACTTC.

CDR3 amino acids: CASSETRTESTYEQYF. The CDR3 nucleotides read TGTGCCAGCAGTGAGACAAGGACAGAAAGCACCTACGAGCAGTACTTC. The chain couples TRBV6-4 to TRBJ2-7; TRBD1 might be the D (6 bases). Germline V lookup: CDR1 MRHNA, CDR2 SNTAGT. This CDR3 comprises 16 residues. Between the trimmed V and J ends, which lost 3 bases and 2 bases, there was a span of 17 bases.

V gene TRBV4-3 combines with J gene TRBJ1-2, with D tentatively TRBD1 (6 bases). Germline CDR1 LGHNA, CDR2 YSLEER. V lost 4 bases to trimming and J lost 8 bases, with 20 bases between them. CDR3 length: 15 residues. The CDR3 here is CASSRLTGGAEGYTF. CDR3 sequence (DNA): TGCGCCAGCAGCCGACTCACGGGGGGCGCAGAAGGCTACACCTTC.

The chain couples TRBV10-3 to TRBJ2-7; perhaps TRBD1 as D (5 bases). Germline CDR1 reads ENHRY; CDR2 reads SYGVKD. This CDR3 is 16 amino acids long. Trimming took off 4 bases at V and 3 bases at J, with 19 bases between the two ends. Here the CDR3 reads CAISGLAHTGFYEQYF. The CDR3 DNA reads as TGTGCCATCAGTGGATTGGCCCATACAGGCTTCTACGAGCAGTACTTC.

The CDR3 here is CASSFPSGGNEQFF. Written as DNA, the CDR3 is TGTGCCAGCAGTTTCCCTAGCGGGGGCAATGAGCAGTTCTTC. The chain recombines TRBV27 with TRBJ2-1, with 10 bases aligning to TRBD2. Germline lookup yields CDR1 MNHEY and CDR2 SMNVEV (reference sequence). V dropped 3 bases and J dropped 6; count of bases not matched to a gene: 2. The CDR3 totals 14 residues.

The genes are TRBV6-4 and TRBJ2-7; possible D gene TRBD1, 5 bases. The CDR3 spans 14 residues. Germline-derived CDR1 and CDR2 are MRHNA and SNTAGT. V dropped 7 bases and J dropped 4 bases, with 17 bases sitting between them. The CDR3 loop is CASISDKGNYEQYF. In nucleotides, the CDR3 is TGTGCCAGCATCTCGGACAAAGGGAATTACGAGCAGTACTTC.

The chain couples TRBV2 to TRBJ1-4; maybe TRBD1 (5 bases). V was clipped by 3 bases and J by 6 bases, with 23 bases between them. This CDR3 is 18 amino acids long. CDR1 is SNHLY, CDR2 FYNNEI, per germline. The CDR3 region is CASSDGGRVKWGDEKLFF. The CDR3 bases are TGTGCCAGCAGTGATGGAGGCAGGGTGAAATGGGGTGATGAAAAACTGTTTTTT.

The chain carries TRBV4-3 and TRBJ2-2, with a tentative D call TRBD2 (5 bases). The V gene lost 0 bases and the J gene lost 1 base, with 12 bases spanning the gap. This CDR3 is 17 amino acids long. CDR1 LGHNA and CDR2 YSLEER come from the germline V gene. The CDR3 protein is CASSQERSAENTGELFF. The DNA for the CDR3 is TGCGCCAGCAGCCAAGAAAGGTCAGCGGAGAACACCGGGGAGCTGTTTTTT.